This T cell receptor (beta chain) was sequenced during a study of identical twins. Study-level findings and limits: Conclusions came from cross-sectional statistical analysis, not from following the same donors. High-abundance cord blood beta clonotypes had fewer insertions; memory repertoires showed none.

A note on this clonotype: Its antigen remains unidentified.

TCRdb passed the 5' RACE reads through MiXCR, listing each CDR3 protein once. This table holds 690,000 or so distinct CDR3 sequences, around 5.7% found once. Everyone who donated was a healthy Caucasian. The sample consisted of naive T cells sorted from blood. The clonotype was recovered from a man younger than 35 in good health.

CDR3 in amino acids: CASSPTSPNTGELFF. The CDR3 region has the DNA TGTGCCAGCAGCCCCACTAGTCCGAACACCGGGGAGCTGTTTTTT. The V gene is TRBV7-2, the J gene TRBJ2-2, with D possibly being TRBD2 (5 bases). The CDR3 consists of 15 residues. The germline V gene encodes CDR1 SGHTA and CDR2 FQGNSA. The V end lost 5 bases, the J end lost 0 bases, and 10 bases lay between the germline ends.